Sequencing of this T cell receptor beta chain was carried out in a study of blood T cell repertoires in COVID-19. Looking at the study overall: Whether acute or convalescent, the COVID-19 samples came from the United States, Italy and Spain.

Per the authors' pipeline: Nucleated cell counts were estimated from reference gene primer amplification. Assay: immunoSEQ multiplex PCR; the TCRdb copy retains only in-frame clones and omits some. V, J and clone size derive from that table, while D and trimming were established from the DNA sequence. Of some 260,000 clones in the sample, around 90% were seen once. This CDR3 contains 13 residues. V gave up 1 base and J gave up 5 bases, with 9 bases separating them. Germline CDR1 reads GTSNPN; CDR2 reads SVGIG (reference sequence). Input material: peripheral blood. This sequence was found in a man aged 18-30 years with active or convalescent COVID-19. This rearrangement joins TRBV30 to TRBJ1-5, with no clear D. CDR3 sequence: CAWSEARDQPQHF. The CDR3 nucleotides are TGTGCCTGGAGTGAGGCGAGGGATCAGCCCCAGCATTTT. Together with reference TRBV30 and TRBJ1-5, the CDR3 gives the full variable domain: SQTIHQWPATLVQPVGSPLSLECTVEGTSNPNLYWYRQAAGRGLQLLFYSVGIGQISSEVPQNLSASRPQDRQFILSSKKLLLSDSGFYLCAWSEARDQPQHFGDGTRLSIL.